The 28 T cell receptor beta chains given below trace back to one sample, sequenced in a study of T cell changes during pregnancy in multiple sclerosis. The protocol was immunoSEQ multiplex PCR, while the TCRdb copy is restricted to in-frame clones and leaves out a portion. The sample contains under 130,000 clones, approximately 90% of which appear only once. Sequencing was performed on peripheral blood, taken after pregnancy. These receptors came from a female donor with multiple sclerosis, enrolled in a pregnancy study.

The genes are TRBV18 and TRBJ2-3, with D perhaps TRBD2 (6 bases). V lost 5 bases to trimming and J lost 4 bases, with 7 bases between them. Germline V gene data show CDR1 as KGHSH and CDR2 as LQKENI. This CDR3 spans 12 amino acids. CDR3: CASSGGPDTQYF. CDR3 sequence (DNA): TGTGCCAGCTCAGGAGGGCCAGATACGCAGTATTTT.

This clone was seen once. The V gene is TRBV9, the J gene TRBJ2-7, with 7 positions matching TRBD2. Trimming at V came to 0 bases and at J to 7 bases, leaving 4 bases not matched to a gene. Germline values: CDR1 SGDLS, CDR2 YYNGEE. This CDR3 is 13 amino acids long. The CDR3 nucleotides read TGTGCCAGCAGCGTAGCGAGGGAGGGAGAGCAGTACTTC. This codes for CASSVAREGEQYF.

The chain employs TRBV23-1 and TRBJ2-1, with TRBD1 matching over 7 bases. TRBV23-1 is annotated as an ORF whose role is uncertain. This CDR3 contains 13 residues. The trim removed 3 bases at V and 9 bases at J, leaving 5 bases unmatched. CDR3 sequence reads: CASSQLQGCEQFF. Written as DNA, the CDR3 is TGCGCCAGCAGTCAGTTACAGGGGTGTGAGCAGTTCTTC.

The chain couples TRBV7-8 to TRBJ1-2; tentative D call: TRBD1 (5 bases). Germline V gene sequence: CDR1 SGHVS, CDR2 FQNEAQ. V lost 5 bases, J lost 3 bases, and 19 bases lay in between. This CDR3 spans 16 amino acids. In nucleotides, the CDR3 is TGTGCCAGCAGCGGGAGGTCAGGGACGGTCGACTATGGCTACACCTTC. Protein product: CASSGRSGTVDYGYTF.

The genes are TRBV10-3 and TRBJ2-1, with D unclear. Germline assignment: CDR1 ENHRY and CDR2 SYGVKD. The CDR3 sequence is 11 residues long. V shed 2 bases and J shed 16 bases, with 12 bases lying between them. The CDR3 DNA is TGTGCCATCAGTGAGGAGATTAGCTACTTCTTC. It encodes CAISEEISYFF.

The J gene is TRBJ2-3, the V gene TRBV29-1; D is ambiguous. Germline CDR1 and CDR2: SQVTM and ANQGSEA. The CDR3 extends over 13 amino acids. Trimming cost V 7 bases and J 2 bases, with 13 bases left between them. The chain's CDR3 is CSADSSHTDTQYF. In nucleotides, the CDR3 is TGCAGCGCCGACTCCAGTCACACAGATACGCAGTATTTT.

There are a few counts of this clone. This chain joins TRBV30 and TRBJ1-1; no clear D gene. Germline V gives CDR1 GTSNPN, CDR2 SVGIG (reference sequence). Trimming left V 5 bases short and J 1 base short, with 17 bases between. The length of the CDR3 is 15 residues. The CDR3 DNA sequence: TGTGCCTGGTCCCGGGGTCAGCCAGGGAACACTGAAGCTTTCTTT. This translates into CAWSRGQPGNTEAFF.

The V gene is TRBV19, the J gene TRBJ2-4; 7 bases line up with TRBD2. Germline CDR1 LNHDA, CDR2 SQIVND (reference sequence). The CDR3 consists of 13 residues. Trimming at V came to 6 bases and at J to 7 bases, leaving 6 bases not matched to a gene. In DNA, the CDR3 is TGTGCCAGTAGGACGCCGGGAGGCAACATTCAGTACTTC. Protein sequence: CASRTPGGNIQYF.

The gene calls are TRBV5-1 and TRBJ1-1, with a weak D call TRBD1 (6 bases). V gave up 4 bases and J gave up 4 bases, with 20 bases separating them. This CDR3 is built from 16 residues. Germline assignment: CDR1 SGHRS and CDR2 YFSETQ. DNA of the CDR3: TGCGCCAGCAGCCTAACAGGGTGGGATTGGGGCACTGAAGCTTTCTTT. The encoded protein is CASSLTGWDWGTEAFF.

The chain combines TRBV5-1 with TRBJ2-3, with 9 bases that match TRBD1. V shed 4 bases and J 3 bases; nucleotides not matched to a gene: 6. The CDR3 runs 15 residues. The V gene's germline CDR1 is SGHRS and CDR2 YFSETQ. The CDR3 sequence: CASSQGQGHTDTQYF. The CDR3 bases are TGCGCCAGCAGCCAAGGACAGGGGCATACAGATACGCAGTATTTT.

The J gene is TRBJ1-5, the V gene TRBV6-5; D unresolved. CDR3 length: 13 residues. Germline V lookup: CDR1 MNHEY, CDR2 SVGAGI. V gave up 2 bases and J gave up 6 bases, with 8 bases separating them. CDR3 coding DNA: TGTGCCAGCAGTTACGGGCTCGGTCAGCCCCAGCATTTT. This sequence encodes CASSYGLGQPQHF.

CDR3 DNA: TGTGCCAGCAGTGAACGGTCGACAGGACGATACAATGAGCAGTTCTTC. Its protein product is CASSERSTGRYNEQFF. The chain recombines TRBV6-1 with TRBJ2-1; tentative D call: TRBD1 (6 bases). V lost 2 bases to trimming and J lost 4 bases, with 15 bases between them. CDR1 is MNHNS and CDR2 is SASEGT in the germline V gene. The CDR3 is 16 residues long.

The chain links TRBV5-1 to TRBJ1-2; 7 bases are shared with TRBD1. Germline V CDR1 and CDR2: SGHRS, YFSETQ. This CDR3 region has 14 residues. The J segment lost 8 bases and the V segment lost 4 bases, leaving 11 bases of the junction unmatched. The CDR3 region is CASSPTTGVRGYTF. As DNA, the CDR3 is TGCGCCAGCAGCCCGACCACAGGGGTTAGGGGCTACACCTTC.

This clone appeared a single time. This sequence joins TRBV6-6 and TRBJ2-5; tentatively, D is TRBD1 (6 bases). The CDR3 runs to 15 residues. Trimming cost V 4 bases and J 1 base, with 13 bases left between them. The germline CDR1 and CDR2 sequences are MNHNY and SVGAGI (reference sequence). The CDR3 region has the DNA TGTGCCAGCAGTTCCACAGGGTTTGCCCAAGAGACCCAGTACTTC. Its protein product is CASSSTGFAQETQYF.

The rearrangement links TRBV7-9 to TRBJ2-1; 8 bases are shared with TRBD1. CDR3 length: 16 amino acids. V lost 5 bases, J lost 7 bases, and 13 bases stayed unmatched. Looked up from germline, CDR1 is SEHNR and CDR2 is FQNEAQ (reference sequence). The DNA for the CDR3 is TGTGCCAGCAGCCCTCCGGACAGGGTTGGGGGGAATGAGCAGTTCTTC. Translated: CASSPPDRVGGNEQFF.

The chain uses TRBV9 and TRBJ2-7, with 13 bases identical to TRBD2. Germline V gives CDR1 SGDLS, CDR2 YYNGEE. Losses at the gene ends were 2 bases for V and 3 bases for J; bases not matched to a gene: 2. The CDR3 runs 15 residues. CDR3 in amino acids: CASSVGTSGNYEQYF. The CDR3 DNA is TGTGCCAGCAGCGTTGGGACTAGCGGGAACTACGAGCAGTACTTC.

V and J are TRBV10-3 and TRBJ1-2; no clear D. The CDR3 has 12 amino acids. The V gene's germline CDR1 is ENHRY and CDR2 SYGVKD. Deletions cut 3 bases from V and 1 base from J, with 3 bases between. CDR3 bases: TGTGCCATCAGTGACGGTAACTATGGCTACACCTTC. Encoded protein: CAISDGNYGYTF.

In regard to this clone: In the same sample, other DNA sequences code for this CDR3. CDR3 sequence (DNA): TGTGCCTGGGGGGCGAGCAATCAGCCCCAGCATTTT. It codes for CAWGASNQPQHF. The chain has TRBV30 and TRBJ1-5; maybe TRBD1 (5 bases). Germline V gene data show CDR1 as GTSNPN and CDR2 as SVGIG (reference sequence). V lost 5 bases and J lost 1, with 6 bases in between. CDR3 length: 12 amino acids.

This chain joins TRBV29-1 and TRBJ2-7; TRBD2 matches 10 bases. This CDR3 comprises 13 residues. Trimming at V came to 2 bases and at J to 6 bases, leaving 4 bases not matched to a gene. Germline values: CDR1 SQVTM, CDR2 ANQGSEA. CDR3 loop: CSVEPSGGGEQYF. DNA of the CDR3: TGCAGCGTTGAACCTAGCGGGGGAGGCGAGCAGTACTTC.

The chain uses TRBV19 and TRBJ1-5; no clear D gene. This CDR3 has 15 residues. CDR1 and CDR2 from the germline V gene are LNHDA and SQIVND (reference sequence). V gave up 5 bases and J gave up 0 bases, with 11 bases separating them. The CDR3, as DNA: TGTGCCAGTAGTCTGACGGAGTATAGCAATCAGCCCCAGCATTTT. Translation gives CASSLTEYSNQPQHF.

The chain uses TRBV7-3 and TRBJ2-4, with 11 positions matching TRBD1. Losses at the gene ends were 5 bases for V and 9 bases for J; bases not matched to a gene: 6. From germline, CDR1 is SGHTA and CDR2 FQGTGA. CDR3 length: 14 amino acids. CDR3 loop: CASSPDRGRGIQYF. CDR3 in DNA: TGTGCCAGCAGCCCGGACAGGGGGCGAGGCATTCAGTACTTC. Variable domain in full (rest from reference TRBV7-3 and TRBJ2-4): GAGVSQTPSNKVTEKGKYVELRCDPISGHTALYWYRQSLGQGPEFLIYFQGTGAADDSGLPNDRFFAVRPEGSVSTLKIQRTERGDSAVYLCASSPDRGRGIQYFGAGTRLSVL.

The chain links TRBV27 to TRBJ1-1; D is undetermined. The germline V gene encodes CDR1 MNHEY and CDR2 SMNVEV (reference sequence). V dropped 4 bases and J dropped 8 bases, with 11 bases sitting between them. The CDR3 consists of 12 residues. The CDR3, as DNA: TGTGCCAGCAGTTCAGCGGGCAGGGAAGCTTTCTTT. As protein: CASSSAGREAFF.

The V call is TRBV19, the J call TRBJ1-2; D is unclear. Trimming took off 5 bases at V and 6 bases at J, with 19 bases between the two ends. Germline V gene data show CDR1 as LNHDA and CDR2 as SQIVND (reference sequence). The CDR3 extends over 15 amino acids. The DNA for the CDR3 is TGTGCCAGTAGTTCAGTCAGCGGGCTGCAAGATGGCTACACCTTC. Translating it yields CASSSVSGLQDGYTF.

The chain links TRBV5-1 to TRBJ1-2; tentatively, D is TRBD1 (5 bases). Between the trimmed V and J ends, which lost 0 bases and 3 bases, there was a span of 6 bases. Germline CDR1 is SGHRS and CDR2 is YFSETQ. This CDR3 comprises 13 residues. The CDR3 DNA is TGCGCCAGCAGCTTGGACAGGCACTATGGCTACACCTTC. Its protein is CASSLDRHYGYTF.

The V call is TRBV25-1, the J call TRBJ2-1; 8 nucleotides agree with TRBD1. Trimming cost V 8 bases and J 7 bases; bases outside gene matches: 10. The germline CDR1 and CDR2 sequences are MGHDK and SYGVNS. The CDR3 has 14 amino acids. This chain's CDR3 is CASGQDRALNEQFF. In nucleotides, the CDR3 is TGTGCCAGCGGGCAGGACAGGGCTTTGAATGAGCAGTTCTTC.

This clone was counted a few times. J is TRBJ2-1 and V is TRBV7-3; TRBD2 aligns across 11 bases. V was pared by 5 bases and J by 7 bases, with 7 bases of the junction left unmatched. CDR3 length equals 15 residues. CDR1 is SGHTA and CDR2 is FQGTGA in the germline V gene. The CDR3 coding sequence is TGTGCCAGCAGCCGACTAGCGGGATTTGGAAATGAGCAGTTCTTC. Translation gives CASSRLAGFGNEQFF.

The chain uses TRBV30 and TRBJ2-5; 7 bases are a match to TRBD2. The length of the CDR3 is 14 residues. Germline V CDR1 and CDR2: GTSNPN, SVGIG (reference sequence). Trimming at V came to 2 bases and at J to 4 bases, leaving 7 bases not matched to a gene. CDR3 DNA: TGTGCCTGGAGTTGGGGGGGGGAATCAGAGACCCAGTACTTC. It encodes CAWSWGGESETQYF.

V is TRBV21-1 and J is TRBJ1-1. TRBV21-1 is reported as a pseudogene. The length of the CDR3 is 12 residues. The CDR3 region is CAAGCGGTEAFF. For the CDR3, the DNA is TGTGCCGCGGGATGCGGGGGAACTGAAGCTTTCTTT.